In this sample, the clone carrying this T cell receptor beta chain turned up many times. The sample is drawn from a study of early T cells in non-severe SARS-CoV-2 infection. The CDR3 covers 18 residues. The germline CDR1 and CDR2 sequences are SNHLY and FYNNEI. Trimming left V 0 bases short and J 5 bases short, with 22 bases between. MiXCR, run by TCRdb on the 5' RACE reads, gives a single entry per CDR3 protein. This sample has fewer than 70,000 distinct CDR3 sequences; over 10% occur once, and the top ten carry around 3%. The V and J genes are TRBV2 and TRBJ1-2; D uncertain. Sequenced material: whole blood. The receptor was isolated from an adult who was a healthcare worker with PCR-confirmed SARS-CoV-2 infection or an uninfected control (not recorded which). CDR3 nucleotide sequence: TGTGCCAGCAGTGAAGCGCTTTTTCCGGGATCACAAGGTTATGGCTACACCTTC. It specifies CASSEALFPGSQGYGYTF.